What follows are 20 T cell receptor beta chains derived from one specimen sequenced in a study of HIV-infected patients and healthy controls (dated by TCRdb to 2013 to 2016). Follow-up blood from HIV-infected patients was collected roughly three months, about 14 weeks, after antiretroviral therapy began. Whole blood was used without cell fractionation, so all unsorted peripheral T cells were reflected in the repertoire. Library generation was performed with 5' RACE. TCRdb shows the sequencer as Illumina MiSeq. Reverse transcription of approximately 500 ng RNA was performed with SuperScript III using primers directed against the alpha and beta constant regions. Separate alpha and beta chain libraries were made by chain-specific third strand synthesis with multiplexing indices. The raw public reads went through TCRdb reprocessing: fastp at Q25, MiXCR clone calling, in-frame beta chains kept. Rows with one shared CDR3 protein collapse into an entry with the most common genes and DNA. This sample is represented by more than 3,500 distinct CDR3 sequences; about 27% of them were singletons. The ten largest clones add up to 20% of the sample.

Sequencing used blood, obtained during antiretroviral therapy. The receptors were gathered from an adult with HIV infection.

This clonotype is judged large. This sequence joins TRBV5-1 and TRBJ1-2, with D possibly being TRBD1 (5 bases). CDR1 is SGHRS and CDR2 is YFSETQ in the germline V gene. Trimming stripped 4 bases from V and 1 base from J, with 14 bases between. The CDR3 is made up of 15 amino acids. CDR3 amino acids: CASSHGRDGNYGYTF. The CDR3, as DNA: TGCGCCAGCAGCCATGGACGGGACGGTAACTATGGCTACACCTTC.

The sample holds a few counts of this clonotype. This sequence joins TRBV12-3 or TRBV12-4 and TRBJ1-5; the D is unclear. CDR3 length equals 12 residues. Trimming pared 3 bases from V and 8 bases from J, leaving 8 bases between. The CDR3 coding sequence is TGTGCCAGCAGTTTCTCCAGCAAGCCCCAGCATTTT. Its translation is CASSFSSKPQHF.

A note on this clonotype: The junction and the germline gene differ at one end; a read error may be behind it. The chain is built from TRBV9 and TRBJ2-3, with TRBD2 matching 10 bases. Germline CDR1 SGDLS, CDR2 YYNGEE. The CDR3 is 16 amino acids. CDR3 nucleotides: TGTGCCAGCAGCGTATGGACTAGCGGAAGCACATATACGCAGTATTTT. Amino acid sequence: CASSVWTSGSTYTQYF.

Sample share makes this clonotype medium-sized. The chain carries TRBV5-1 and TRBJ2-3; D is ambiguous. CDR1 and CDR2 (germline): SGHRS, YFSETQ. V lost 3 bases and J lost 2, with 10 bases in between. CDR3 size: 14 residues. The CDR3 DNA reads TGCGCCAGCAGCTACCAGGAGCCCACAGATACGCAGTATTTT. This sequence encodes CASSYQEPTDTQYF.

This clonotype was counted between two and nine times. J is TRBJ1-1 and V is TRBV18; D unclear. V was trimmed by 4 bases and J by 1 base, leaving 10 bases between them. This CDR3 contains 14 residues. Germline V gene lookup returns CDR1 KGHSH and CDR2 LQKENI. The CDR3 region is CASSHGRTNTEAFF. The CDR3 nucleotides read TGTGCCAGCTCACACGGCCGGACGAACACTGAAGCTTTCTTT.

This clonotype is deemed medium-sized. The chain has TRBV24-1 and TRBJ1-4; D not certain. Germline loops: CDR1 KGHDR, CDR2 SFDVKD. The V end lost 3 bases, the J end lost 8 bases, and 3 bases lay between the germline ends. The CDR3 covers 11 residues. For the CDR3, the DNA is TGTGCCACCAGTGATGGGGAAAAACTGTTTTTT. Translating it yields CATSDGEKLFF.

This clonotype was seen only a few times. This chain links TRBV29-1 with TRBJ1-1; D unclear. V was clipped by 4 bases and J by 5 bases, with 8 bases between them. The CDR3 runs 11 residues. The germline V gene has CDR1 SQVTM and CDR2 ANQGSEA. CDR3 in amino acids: CSVVRYTEAFF. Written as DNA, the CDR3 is TGCAGCGTTGTCAGGTATACTGAAGCTTTCTTT.

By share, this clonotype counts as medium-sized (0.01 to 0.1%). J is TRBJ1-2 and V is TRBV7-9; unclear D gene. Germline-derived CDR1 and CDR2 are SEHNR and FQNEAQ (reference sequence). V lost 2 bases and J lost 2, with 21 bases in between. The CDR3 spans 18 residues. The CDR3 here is CASSLMEALSTQNYGYTF. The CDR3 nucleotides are TGTGCCAGCAGCTTAATGGAGGCACTCTCCACTCAGAACTATGGCTACACCTTC.

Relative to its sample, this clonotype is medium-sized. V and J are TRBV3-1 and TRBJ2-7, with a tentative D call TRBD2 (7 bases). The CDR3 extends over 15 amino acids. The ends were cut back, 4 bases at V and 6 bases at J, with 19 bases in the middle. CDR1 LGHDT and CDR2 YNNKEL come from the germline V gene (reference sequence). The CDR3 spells CASSRSYAGAVEQYF. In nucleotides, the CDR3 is TGTGCCAGCAGCCGTAGCTATGCGGGGGCCGTCGAGCAGTACTTC.

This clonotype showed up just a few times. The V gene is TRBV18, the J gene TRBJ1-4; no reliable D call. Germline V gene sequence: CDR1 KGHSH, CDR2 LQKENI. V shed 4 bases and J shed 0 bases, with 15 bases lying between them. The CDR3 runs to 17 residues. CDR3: CASSQWSPRTTNEKLFF. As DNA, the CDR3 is TGTGCCAGCTCACAGTGGAGTCCTCGTACAACTAATGAAAAACTGTTTTTT.

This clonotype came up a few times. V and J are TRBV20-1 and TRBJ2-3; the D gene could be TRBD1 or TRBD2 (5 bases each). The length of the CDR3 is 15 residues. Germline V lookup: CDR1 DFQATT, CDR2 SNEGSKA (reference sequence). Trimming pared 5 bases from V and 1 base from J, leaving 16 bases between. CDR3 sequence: CSAAHPGPRTDTQYF. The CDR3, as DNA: TGCAGTGCTGCCCATCCGGGACCCCGCACAGATACGCAGTATTTT.

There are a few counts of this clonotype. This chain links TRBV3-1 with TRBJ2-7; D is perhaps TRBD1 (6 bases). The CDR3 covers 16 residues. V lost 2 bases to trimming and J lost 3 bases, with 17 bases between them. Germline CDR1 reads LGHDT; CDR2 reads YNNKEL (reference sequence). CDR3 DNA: TGTGCCAGCAGCCAAATGGGGGCGAGAAATAACTACGAGCAGTACTTC. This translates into CASSQMGARNNYEQYF.

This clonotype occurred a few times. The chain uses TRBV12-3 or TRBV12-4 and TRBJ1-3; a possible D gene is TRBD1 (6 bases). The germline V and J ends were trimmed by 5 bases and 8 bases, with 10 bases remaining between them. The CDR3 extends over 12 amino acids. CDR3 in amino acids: CASSHGGHTIYF. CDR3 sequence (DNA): TGTGCCAGCAGTCACGGGGGGCACACCATATATTTT.

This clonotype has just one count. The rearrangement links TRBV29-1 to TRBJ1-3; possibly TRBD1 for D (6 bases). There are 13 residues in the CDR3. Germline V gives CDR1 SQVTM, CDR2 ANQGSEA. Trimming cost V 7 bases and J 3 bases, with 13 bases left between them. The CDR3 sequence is CSAERQDGNTIYF. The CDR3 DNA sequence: TGCAGCGCCGAAAGACAGGATGGAAACACCATATATTTT.

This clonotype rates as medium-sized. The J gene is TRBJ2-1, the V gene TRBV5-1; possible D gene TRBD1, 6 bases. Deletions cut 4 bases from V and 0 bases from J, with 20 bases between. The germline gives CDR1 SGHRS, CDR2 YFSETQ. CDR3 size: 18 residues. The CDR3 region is CASSPSNRVPYSYNEQFF. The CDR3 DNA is TGCGCCAGCAGCCCGAGTAACAGGGTTCCGTACTCCTACAATGAGCAGTTCTTC.

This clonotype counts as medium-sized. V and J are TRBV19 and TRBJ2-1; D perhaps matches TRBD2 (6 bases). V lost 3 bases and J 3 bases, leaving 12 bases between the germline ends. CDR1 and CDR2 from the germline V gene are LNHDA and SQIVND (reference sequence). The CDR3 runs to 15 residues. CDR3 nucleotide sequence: TGTGCCAGTAGTATCCTCTGGGGGGACTACAATGAGCAGTTCTTC. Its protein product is CASSILWGDYNEQFF.

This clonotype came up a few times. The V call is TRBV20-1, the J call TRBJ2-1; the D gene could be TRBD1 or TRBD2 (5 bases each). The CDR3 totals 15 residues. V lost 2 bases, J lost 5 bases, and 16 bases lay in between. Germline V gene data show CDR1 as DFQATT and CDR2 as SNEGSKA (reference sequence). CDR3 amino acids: CSARSPGRMNNEQFF. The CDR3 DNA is TGCAGTGCTAGAAGCCCGGGACGGATGAACAATGAGCAGTTCTTC.

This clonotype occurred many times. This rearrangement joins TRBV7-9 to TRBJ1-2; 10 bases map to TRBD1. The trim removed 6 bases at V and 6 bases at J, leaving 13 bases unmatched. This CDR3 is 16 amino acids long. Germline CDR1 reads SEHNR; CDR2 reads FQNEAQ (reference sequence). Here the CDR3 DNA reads TGTGCCAGCAGTACCGGGACAGGGGACCTTCTGGATGGCTACACCTTC. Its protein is CASSTGTGDLLDGYTF.

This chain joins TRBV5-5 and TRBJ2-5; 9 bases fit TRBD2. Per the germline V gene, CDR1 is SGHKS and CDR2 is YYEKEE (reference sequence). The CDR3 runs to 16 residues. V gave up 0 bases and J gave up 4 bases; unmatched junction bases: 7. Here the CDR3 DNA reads TGTGCCAGCAGCTTGGCTGCCGCGGGGGGGCGAGAGACCCAGTACTTC. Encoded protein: CASSLAAAGGRETQYF.

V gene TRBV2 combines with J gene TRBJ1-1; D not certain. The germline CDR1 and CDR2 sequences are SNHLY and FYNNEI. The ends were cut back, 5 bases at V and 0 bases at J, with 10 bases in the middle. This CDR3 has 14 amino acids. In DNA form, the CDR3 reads TGTGCCAGCAGTCTACTCATGCTGAACACTGAAGCTTTCTTT. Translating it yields CASSLLMLNTEAFF.